These 30 T cell receptor beta chains came from one sample sequenced in a study of blood T cell repertoires in COVID-19. Repertoires were generated with immunoSEQ multiplex PCR, while TCRdb's copy carries only in-frame clones and drops some. The repertoire holds approximately 670,000 clones, with around 89% as singletons. Sequenced material: peripheral blood. Receptors originate from a young woman with acute or convalescent COVID-19.

The chain joins TRBV15 to TRBJ1-2; TRBD1 might be the D (5 bases). Germline V CDR1 and CDR2: LNHNV, YYDKDF (reference sequence). V was pared by 0 bases and J by 1 base, with 12 bases between. The CDR3 runs 16 residues. This CDR3 is CATSRDQGGLNYGYTF. The DNA for the CDR3 is TGTGCCACCAGCAGAGATCAGGGTGGCCTTAACTATGGCTACACCTTC.

The CDR3 region is CASSLGGGTGELFF. The CDR3 coding sequence is TGTGCCAGCAGCTTAGGAGGGGGCACCGGGGAGCTGTTTTTT. This chain uses TRBV11-3 with TRBJ2-2, with a possible D match to TRBD1 (6 bases). This CDR3 comprises 14 residues. Germline CDR1 SGHNT, CDR2 YENEEA. V was cut by 1 base and J by 4 bases, with 7 bases left in between.

The CDR3 region has the DNA TGTGCCCCCCACCGGGTGGAAACTCCGGGAAACACCATATATTTT. This translates into CAPHRVETPGNTIYF. The rearrangement joins TRBV2 to TRBJ1-3; D unclear. V gave up 11 bases and J gave up 4 bases, with 21 bases separating them. This CDR3 is 15 amino acids long. Germline V CDR1 and CDR2: SNHLY, FYNNEI.

The chain is built from TRBV25-1 and TRBJ2-6; D call uncertain. The V end lost 4 bases, the J end lost 4 bases, and 11 bases lay between the germline ends. Looked up from germline, CDR1 is MGHDK and CDR2 is SYGVNS. CDR3 length equals 15 residues. The CDR3 reads CASSVYLRGANVLTF. CDR3 sequence (DNA): TGTGCCAGCAGTGTCTACTTGAGAGGGGCCAACGTCCTGACTTTC.

This clone appeared a single time. The J gene is TRBJ2-5, the V gene TRBV27; weak D call: TRBD1 (6 bases). Germline values: CDR1 MNHEY, CDR2 SMNVEV (reference sequence). The length of the CDR3 is 15 residues. Deletions cut 2 bases from V and 1 base from J, with 11 bases between. The CDR3 DNA reads TGTGCCAGCAGTTTAGAAGTAGGGGGCCAAGAGACCCAGTACTTC. This gives the protein CASSLEVGGQETQYF.

The rearrangement links TRBV18 to TRBJ2-6, with 9 bases aligning to TRBD1. Germline V gene data show CDR1 as KGHSH and CDR2 as LQKENI. This CDR3 has 20 amino acids. Trimming at V came to 2 bases and at J to 0 bases, leaving 11 bases not matched to a gene. CDR3 residues: CASSPTDKGTGISGANVLTF. The CDR3 nucleotides are TGTGCCAGCTCACCAACCGATAAAGGGACAGGGATCTCTGGGGCCAACGTCCTGACTTTC. The full variable domain, in which reference TRBV18 and TRBJ2-6 provide the parts outside the CDR3, is NAGVMQNPRHLVRRRGQEARLRCSPMKGHSHVYWYRQLPEEGLKFMVYLQKENIIDESGMPKERFSAEFPKEGPSILRIQQVVRGDSAAYFCASSPTDKGTGISGANVLTFGAGSRLTVL.

The chain combines TRBV24-1 with TRBJ2-7, with D tentatively TRBD2 (5 bases). Germline V gives CDR1 KGHDR, CDR2 SFDVKD. The CDR3 has 16 amino acids. Deletions cut 5 bases from V and 3 bases from J, with 19 bases between. CDR3 bases: TGTGCCACCAGTGTCCCGAGGGCGGCAGATCTCTACGAGCAGTACTTC. As protein: CATSVPRAADLYEQYF.

The chain has TRBV2 and TRBJ2-3, with 7 bases aligning to TRBD2. After removal of 6 bases from V and 2 bases from J, the junction contained 8 bases not matched to a gene. The V gene's germline CDR1 is SNHLY and CDR2 FYNNEI. This CDR3 has 15 amino acids. In DNA, the CDR3 is TGTGCCAGCAGCCGGGAACTAGCGCTCACAGATACGCAGTATTTT. Protein: CASSRELALTDTQYF.

The rearrangement joins TRBV18 to TRBJ2-1; TRBD1 matches 7 bases. V dropped 2 bases and J dropped 2; count of bases not matched to a gene: 3. This CDR3 region has 15 residues. The V gene's germline CDR1 is KGHSH and CDR2 LQKENI. The CDR3 sequence: CASSPGDSTYNEQFF. CDR3 bases: TGTGCCAGCTCACCAGGGGACAGCACCTACAATGAGCAGTTCTTC.

V and J are TRBV7-2 and TRBJ1-1, with 11 nucleotides matching TRBD1. CDR1 is SGHTA and CDR2 is FQGNSA in the germline V gene. The CDR3 runs to 14 residues. Trimming at V came to 5 bases and at J to 10 bases, leaving 9 bases not matched to a gene. CDR3 in amino acids: CASSPAGQGGRAFF. DNA of the CDR3: TGTGCCAGCAGCCCGGCGGGACAGGGGGGACGAGCTTTCTTT.

This clone has only one observation. The same CDR3 is also encoded by other DNA sequences in this sample. The chain recombines TRBV7-3 with TRBJ2-1, with 11 bases aligning to TRBD2. The germline gives CDR1 SGHTA, CDR2 FQGTGA. V trimming: 5 bases; J trimming: 1 base; junction bases outside the gene matches: 1. The CDR3 is made up of 15 amino acids. The CDR3 nucleotides are TGTGCCAGCAGCCCTAGCGGGGGGTCCTACAATGAGCAGTTCTTC. Amino acid sequence: CASSPSGGSYNEQFF.

This rearrangement joins TRBV9 to TRBJ1-1; 9 bases align to TRBD1. This CDR3 comprises 16 residues. The J segment lost 11 bases and the V segment lost 0 bases, leaving 14 bases of the junction unmatched. Germline V gene data show CDR1 as SGDLS and CDR2 as YYNGEE. CDR3 protein: CASSVGTGGADVRAFF. As DNA, the CDR3 is TGTGCCAGCAGCGTAGGAACAGGGGGCGCGGACGTCAGGGCTTTCTTT.

Comments on this clone: This CDR3 is also generated by other DNA sequences in the sample. The CDR3: CASSQGLAGNEQFF. The CDR3 DNA is TGTGCCAGCAGCCAAGGACTAGCGGGTAATGAGCAGTTCTTC. V usage is TRBV3-1 (or the pseudogene TRBV3-2) and J usage is TRBJ2-1; 10 nucleotides agree with TRBD2. CDR1 and CDR2 (germline): LGHDT, YNNKEL (reference sequence). This CDR3 is 14 amino acids long. The trim removed 1 base at V and 7 bases at J, leaving 1 base unmatched.

V is TRBV27 and J is TRBJ2-1; TRBD2 aligns across 15 bases. The germline V gene has CDR1 MNHEY and CDR2 SMNVEV (reference sequence). The CDR3 has 19 residues. V was pared by 3 bases and J by 7 bases, with 13 bases of the junction left unmatched. CDR3 bases: TGTGCCAGCAGTTTTCTCGGACTAGCGGGGGGGCCAGGGTTGAATGAGCAGTTCTTC. It codes for CASSFLGLAGGPGLNEQFF.

The genes are TRBV5-6 and TRBJ1-2, with D possibly TRBD1 on 6 matching bases. There are 13 residues in the CDR3. The V gene lost 1 base and the J gene lost 6 bases, with 10 bases spanning the gap. CDR1 is SGHDT, CDR2 YYEEEE, per germline. CDR3 sequence: CASSLIAGDGYTF. CDR3 DNA sequence: TGTGCCAGCAGCTTGATTGCAGGGGATGGCTACACCTTC.

The chain combines TRBV18 with TRBJ1-2, with 12 bases that match TRBD1. The CDR3 sequence is 16 residues long. The junction had 6 bases not matched to a gene; V was cut back by 2 bases and J by 5 bases. Looked up from germline, CDR1 is KGHSH and CDR2 is LQKENI. The CDR3 DNA is TGTGCCAGCTCACCAGGGACAGGGGGCCAGGGGTATGGCTACACCTTC. Translating gives CASSPGTGGQGYGYTF. Combining the CDR3 with reference TRBV18 and TRBJ1-2 gives the whole variable domain NAGVMQNPRHLVRRRGQEARLRCSPMKGHSHVYWYRQLPEEGLKFMVYLQKENIIDESGMPKERFSAEFPKEGPSILRIQQVVRGDSAAYFCASSPGTGGQGYGYTFGSGTRLTVV.

This CDR3 is CASSSKYSGTGDSFNYGYTF. In DNA, the CDR3 is TGTGCCAGCAGCTCTAAGTATTCCGGGACAGGGGATTCGTTTAACTATGGCTACACCTTC. The rearrangement links TRBV5-4 to TRBJ1-2, with 10 positions matching TRBD1. CDR3 length: 20 amino acids. J lost 1 base, V lost 3 bases, and 18 bases had no gene match. Per the germline V gene, CDR1 is SGHNT and CDR2 is YYREEE (reference sequence). The whole variable domain, remainder taken from reference TRBV5-4 and TRBJ1-2, is ETGVTQSPTHLIKTRGQQVTLRCSSQSGHNTVSWYQQALGQGPQFIFQYYREEENGRGNFPPRFSGLQFPNYSSELNVNALELDDSALYLCASSSKYSGTGDSFNYGYTFGSGTRLTVV.

The rearrangement joins TRBV5-6 to TRBJ2-3, with 7 bases aligning to TRBD2. The CDR3 is 15 amino acids. Per germline, CDR1 SGHDT and CDR2 YYEEEE. With 4 bases clipped from V and 4 bases from J, the junction kept 9 bases outside the gene matches. CDR3 nucleotides: TGTGCCAGCAGCCGGGGGGTATCTGAGGCAGATACGCAGTATTTT. It translates to CASSRGVSEADTQYF.

The chain carries TRBV5-5 and TRBJ1-5, with 10 bases identical to TRBD1. The ends lost 5 bases at V and 4 bases at J; junction bases unmatched: 6. Germline V gives CDR1 SGHKS, CDR2 YYEKEE (reference sequence). CDR3 length: 15 residues. The chain's CDR3 is CASSYGTGVNQPQHF. The CDR3 DNA reads as TGTGCCAGCAGTTACGGGACAGGGGTTAATCAGCCCCAGCATTTT.

This chain connects TRBV5-1 to TRBJ1-4; 8 positions agree with TRBD1. Losses at the gene ends were 0 bases for V and 7 bases for J; bases not matched to a gene: 20. CDR3 length equals 20 residues. Germline CDR1 and CDR2: SGHRS and YFSETQ. As DNA, the CDR3 is TGCGCCAGCAGCTTGGACAGGGGGTACGACCTATGGGCGACGCGTGAAAAACTGTTTTTT. Translation gives CASSLDRGYDLWATREKLFF. The whole variable domain, remainder taken from reference TRBV5-1 and TRBJ1-4, is KAGVTQTPRYLIKTRGQQVTLSCSPISGHRSVSWYQQTPGQGLQFLFEYFSETQRNKGNFPGRFSGRQFSNSRSEMNVSTLELGDSALYLCASSLDRGYDLWATREKLFFGSGTQLSVL.

This chain connects TRBV27 to TRBJ1-6; weak D call: TRBD1 (5 bases). Germline V gene lookup returns CDR1 MNHEY and CDR2 SMNVEV (reference sequence). This CDR3 is built from 15 residues. Trimming removed 4 bases at V and 4 bases at J, with 11 bases between. In DNA, the CDR3 is TGTGCCAGCAGTTCCCCGGAGGGGTATAATTCACCCCTCCACTTT. This encodes CASSSPEGYNSPLHF.

The chain recombines TRBV12-3 or TRBV12-4 with TRBJ1-5; D is uncertain. CDR3 length: 12 amino acids. V shed 7 bases and J shed 7 bases, with 11 bases lying between them. CDR3: CASTDEEQPQHF. The DNA of the CDR3 is TGTGCCAGCACAGATGAGGAACAGCCCCAGCATTTT.

The chain uses TRBV9 and TRBJ2-7, with 9 bases fitting TRBD1. CDR1 SGDLS and CDR2 YYNGEE come from the germline V gene. V shed 4 bases, J shed 2 bases, and the junction held 4 bases outside the gene matches. This CDR3 has 14 residues. The CDR3 region is CASSWGQGTYEQYF. CDR3 nucleotide sequence: TGTGCCAGCAGCTGGGGACAGGGAACCTACGAGCAGTACTTC.

The rearrangement uses TRBV14 and TRBJ1-1; no definite D call. The CDR3 totals 12 residues. Trimming stripped 1 base from V and 11 bases from J, with 11 bases between. The V gene's germline CDR1 is SGHDN and CDR2 FVKESK. CDR3 nucleotide sequence: TGTGCCAGCAGCCAAGCAAAAAGGAGGGCTTTCTTT. Translating gives CASSQAKRRAFF.

V usage is TRBV19 and J usage is TRBJ1-5; TRBD1 aligns across 7 bases. CDR3 size: 15 residues. With 0 bases clipped from V and 4 bases from J, the junction kept 3 bases outside the gene matches. Germline V lookup: CDR1 LNHDA, CDR2 SQIVND (reference sequence). This CDR3 reads CASSIETGVNQPQHF. The CDR3 coding sequence is TGTGCCAGTAGTATAGAAACAGGGGTAAATCAGCCCCAGCATTTT. Full variable domain (remainder filled in from reference TRBV19 and TRBJ1-5): DGGITQSPKYLFRKEGQNVTLSCEQNLNHDAMYWYRQDPGQGLRLIYYSQIVNDFQKGDIAEGYSVSREKKESFPLTVTSAQKNPTAFYLCASSIETGVNQPQHFGDGTRLSIL.

The chain combines TRBV10-1 with TRBJ2-6; D is perhaps TRBD1 (5 bases). CDR3 size: 17 residues. Germline V gene lookup returns CDR1 WNHNN and CDR2 SYGVQD (reference sequence). Trimming stripped 9 bases from V and 0 bases from J, with 18 bases between. In DNA, the CDR3 is TGCGCCAGGATCACGACAGCCTTCCACTCTGGGGCCAACGTCCTGACTTTC. Protein sequence: CARITTAFHSGANVLTF.

The chain links TRBV3-1 (or the pseudogene TRBV3-2) to TRBJ1-2, with D possibly being TRBD1 (5 bases). The CDR3 length is 15 residues. The V end was cut by 3 bases, the J end by 3 bases, with 14 bases between. CDR1 LGHDT and CDR2 YNNKEL come from the germline V gene (reference sequence). The CDR3, as DNA: TGTGCCAGCAGCCATTCGACAGTGAACGACTATGGCTACACCTTC. Protein sequence: CASSHSTVNDYGYTF.

As to this clone: The same CDR3 arises from other DNA sequences in this sample as well. This sequence joins TRBV3-1 (or the pseudogene TRBV3-2) and TRBJ1-1, with D tentatively TRBD1 (5 bases). The germline V and J ends were trimmed by 3 bases and 1 base, with 9 bases remaining between them. Germline values: CDR1 LGHDT, CDR2 YNNKEL (reference sequence). The CDR3 has 14 residues. Here the CDR3 reads CASSQQGGNTEAFF. The CDR3 DNA follows: TGTGCCAGCAGCCAGCAGGGTGGGAACACTGAAGCTTTCTTT.

This clone was counted once. This sequence joins TRBV9 and TRBJ1-2, with D perhaps TRBD1 (5 bases). The CDR3 loop spans 15 amino acids. Per germline, CDR1 SGDLS and CDR2 YYNGEE. Trimming cost V 2 bases and J 4 bases, with 15 bases left between them. This CDR3 reads CASSVGRAGPYGYTF. The CDR3 nucleotides read TGTGCCAGCAGCGTCGGAAGGGCAGGGCCCTATGGCTACACCTTC. Looking up the rest from reference TRBV9 and TRBJ1-2 gives the full variable domain: DSGVTQTPKHLITATGQRVTLRCSPRSGDLSVYWYQQSLDQGLQFLIQYYNGEERAKGNILERFSAQQFPDLHSELNLSSLELGDSALYFCASSVGRAGPYGYTFGSGTRLTVV.

The rearrangement links TRBV11-3 to TRBJ2-3, with TRBD2 as a possible D gene (6 bases). The CDR3 loop spans 14 amino acids. CDR1 is SGHNT, CDR2 YENEEA, per germline. V was pared by 5 bases and J by 2 bases, with 11 bases between. The CDR3 here is CASSARDSTDTQYF. For the CDR3, the DNA is TGTGCCAGCAGCGCCAGGGACTCCACAGATACGCAGTATTTT.